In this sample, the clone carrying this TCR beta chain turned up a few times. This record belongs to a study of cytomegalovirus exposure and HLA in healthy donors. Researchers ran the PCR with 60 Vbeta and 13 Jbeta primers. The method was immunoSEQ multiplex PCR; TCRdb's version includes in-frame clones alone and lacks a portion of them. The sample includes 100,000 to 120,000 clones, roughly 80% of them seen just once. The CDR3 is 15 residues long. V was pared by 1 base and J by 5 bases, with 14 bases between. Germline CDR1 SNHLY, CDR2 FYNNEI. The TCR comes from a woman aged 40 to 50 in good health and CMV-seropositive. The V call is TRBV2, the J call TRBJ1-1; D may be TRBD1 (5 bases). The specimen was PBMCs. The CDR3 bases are TGTGCCAGCAGTGAAGGGGGGAGGGATTTTACTGAAGCTTTCTTT. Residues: CASSEGGRDFTEAFF.